This T cell receptor beta chain is drawn from a study of CD8 T cells in ankylosing spondylitis. Study results and caveats: Seven or eight highly homologous variants made up a TCR beta motif, and this motif appeared characteristic of ankylosing spondylitis blood. Matched synovial fluid from ankylosing spondylitis patients was reported to be enriched for disease-linked clones. Certain motif variants had earlier been reported in reactive arthritis synovial fluid and blood.

V shed 2 bases, J shed 4 bases, and the junction held 2 bases outside the gene matches. CDR1 is SEHNR, CDR2 FQNEAQ, per germline (reference sequence). The CDR3 runs 15 residues. Via MiXCR, TCRdb re-called the 5' RACE reads, giving one row per CDR3 protein. The profile shows more than 650,000 distinct CDR3 sequences, roughly 12% of them singletons. As regards this clonotype: Its target is not known.

The receptor was isolated from a male donor with ankylosing spondylitis. The gene calls are TRBV7-9 and TRBJ2-7; 13 bases agree with TRBD2. Sequences were obtained from blood, either unsorted or a sorted T cell fraction (not recorded which). This CDR3 is CASSLWTSGGYEQYF. CDR3 bases: TGTGCCAGCAGCTTATGGACTAGCGGGGGATACGAGCAGTACTTC. Full variable domain (outside the CDR3, taken from reference TRBV7-9 and TRBJ2-7): DTGVSQNPRHKITKRGQNVTFRCDPISEHNRLYWYRQTLGQGPEFLTYFQNEAQLEKSRLLSDRFSAERPKGSFSTLEIQRTEQGDSAMYLCASSLWTSGGYEQYFGPGTRLTVT.